The T cell receptor beta chain described here comes from a study of blood T cell repertoires in COVID-19. Study-level information: Samples representing acute and convalescent COVID-19 were sourced from the United States, Italy and Spain.

The table came from immunoSEQ multiplex PCR; TCRdb's copy has only in-frame clones and leaves some out. The table records about 210,000 clones, approximately 89% of them present only once. This clone was found once. V lost 1 base, J lost 8 bases, and 4 bases lay in between. Germline V lookup: CDR1 KGHDR, CDR2 SFDVKD. This CDR3 spans 11 amino acids. The chain carries TRBV24-1 and TRBJ1-2; unclear D gene. The clonotype comes from a woman aged 40-49 years with acute or convalescent COVID-19. The sample comprised peripheral blood. This chain's CDR3 is CATSDLRGYTF. The CDR3 nucleotides read TGTGCCACCAGTGATTTACGGGGCTACACCTTC.